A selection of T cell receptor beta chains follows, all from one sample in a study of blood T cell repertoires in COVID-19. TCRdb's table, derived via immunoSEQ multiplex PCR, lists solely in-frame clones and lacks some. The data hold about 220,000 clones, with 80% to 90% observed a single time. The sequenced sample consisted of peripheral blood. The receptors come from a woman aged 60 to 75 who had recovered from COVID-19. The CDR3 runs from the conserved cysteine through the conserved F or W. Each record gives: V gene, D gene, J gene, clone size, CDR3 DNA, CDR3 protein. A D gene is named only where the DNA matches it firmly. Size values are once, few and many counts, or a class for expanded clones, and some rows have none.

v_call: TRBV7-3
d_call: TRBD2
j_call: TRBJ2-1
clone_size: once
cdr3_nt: TGTGCCAGCAGCCCCGTGGGCAGCGGGGCGAATGAGCAGTTCTTC
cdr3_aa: CASSPVGSGANEQFF

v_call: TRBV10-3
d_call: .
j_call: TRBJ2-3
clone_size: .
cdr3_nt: TGTGCCATCAGTGAGGGAGGAGGTGGGAAGACAGATACGCAGTATTTT
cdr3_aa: CAISEGGGGKTDTQYF

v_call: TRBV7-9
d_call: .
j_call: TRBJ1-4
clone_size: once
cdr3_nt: TGTGCCAGCAGCCGAGGGAGGGCAACTAATGAAAAACTGTTTTTT
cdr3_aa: CASSRGRATNEKLFF

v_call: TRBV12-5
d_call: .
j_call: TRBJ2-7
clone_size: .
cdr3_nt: TGTGCTAGTGGTTTGTTCAGGACTCTATCATCCTACGAGCAGTACTTC
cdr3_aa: CASGLFRTLSSYEQYF

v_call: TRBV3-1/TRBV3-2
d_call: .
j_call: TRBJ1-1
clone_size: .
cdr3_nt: TGTGCCAGCAGCCCCTATCGGGGGGTTGCTGAAGCTTTCTTT
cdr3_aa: CASSPYRGVAEAFF

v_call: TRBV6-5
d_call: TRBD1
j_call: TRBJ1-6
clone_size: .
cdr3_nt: TGTGCCAGCAGTTACCTGGGGACAGGTTATAATTCACCCCTCCACTTT
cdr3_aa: CASSYLGTGYNSPLHF

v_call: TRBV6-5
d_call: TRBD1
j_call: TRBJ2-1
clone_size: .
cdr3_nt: TGTGCCAGCAGAGACAGGGGGAGGGGGGGGGAGCAGTTCTTC
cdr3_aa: CASRDRGRGGEQFF

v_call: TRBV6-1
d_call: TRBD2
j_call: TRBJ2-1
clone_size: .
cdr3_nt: TGTGCCAGCAGTGATTCTTTACGGGGGGGCCGGGATGAGCAGTTCTTC
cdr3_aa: CASSDSLRGGRDEQFF

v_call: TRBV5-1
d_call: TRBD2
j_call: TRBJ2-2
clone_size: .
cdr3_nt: TGCGCCAGCAGCTTGTTCAGCGGGGGCAGCGGGGAGCTGTTTTTT
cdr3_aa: CASSLFSGGSGELFF

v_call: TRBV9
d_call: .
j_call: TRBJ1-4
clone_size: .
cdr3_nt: TGTGCCAGCTCGTCGGGGGGATCAACTAATGAAAAACTGTTTTTT
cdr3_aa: CASSSGGSTNEKLFF

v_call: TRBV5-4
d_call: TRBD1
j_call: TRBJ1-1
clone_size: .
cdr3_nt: TGTGCCAGCAGCTCTGGACAGGGCCCCACTGAAGCTTTCTTT
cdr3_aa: CASSSGQGPTEAFF

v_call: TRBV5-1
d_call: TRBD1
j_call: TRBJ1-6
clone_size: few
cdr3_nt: TGCGCCAGCAGCTTGATGGGACAGGGGGCTTCACCCCTCCACTTT
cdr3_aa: CASSLMGQGASPLHF

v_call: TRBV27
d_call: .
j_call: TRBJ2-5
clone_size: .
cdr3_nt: TGTGCCAGCAGTCCCCGACTTGGAGAGACCCAGTACTTC
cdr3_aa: CASSPRLGETQYF

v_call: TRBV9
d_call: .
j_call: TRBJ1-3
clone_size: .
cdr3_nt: TGTGCCAGCAGCCCCGGGGGGGGAGACTCTGGAAACACCATATATTTT
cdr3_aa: CASSPGGGDSGNTIYF

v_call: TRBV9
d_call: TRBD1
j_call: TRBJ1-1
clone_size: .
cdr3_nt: TGTGCCAGCAGCGTAGTATTTCAGGGGGCTGACACTGAAGCTTTCTTT
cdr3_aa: CASSVVFQGADTEAFF

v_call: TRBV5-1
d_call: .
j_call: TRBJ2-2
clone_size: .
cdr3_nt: TGCGCCAGCAGCTTGGCGGGGGCGAACACCGGGGAGCTGTTTTTT
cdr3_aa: CASSLAGANTGELFF

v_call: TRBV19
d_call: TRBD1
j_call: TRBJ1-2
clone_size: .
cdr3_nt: TGTGCCAGTAGTGAACCCGGGACAGTAAACTATGGCTACACCTTC
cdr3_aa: CASSEPGTVNYGYTF